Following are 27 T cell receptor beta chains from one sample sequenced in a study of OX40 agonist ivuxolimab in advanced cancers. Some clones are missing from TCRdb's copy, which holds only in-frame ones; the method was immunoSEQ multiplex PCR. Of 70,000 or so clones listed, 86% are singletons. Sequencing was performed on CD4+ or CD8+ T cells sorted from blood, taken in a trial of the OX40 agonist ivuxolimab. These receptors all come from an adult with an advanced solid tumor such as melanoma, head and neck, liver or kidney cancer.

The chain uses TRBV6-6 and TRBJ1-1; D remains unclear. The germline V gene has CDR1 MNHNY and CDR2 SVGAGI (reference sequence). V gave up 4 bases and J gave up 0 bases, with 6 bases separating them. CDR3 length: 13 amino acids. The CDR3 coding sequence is TGTGCCAGCAGTTTAATTATGAACACTGAAGCTTTCTTT. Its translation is CASSLIMNTEAFF.

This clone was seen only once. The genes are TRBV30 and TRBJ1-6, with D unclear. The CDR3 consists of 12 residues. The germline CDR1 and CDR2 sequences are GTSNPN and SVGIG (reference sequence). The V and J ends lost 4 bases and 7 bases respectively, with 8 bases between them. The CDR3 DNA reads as TGTGCCTGGATCAGCGTGAATTCACCCCTCCACTTT. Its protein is CAWISVNSPLHF.

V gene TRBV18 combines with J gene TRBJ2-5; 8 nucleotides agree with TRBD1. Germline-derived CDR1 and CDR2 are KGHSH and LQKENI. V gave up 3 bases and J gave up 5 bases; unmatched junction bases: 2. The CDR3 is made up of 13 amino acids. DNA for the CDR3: TGTGCCAGCTCACCCGGGACAGGCGAGACCCAGTACTTC. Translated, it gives CASSPGTGETQYF.

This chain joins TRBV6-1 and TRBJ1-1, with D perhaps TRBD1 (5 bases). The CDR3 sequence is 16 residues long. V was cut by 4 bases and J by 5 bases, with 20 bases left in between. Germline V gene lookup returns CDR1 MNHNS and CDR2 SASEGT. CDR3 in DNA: TGTGCCAGCAGTGGACCTTTGACAGCCTCTAGGACTGAAGCTTTCTTT. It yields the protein CASSGPLTASRTEAFF.

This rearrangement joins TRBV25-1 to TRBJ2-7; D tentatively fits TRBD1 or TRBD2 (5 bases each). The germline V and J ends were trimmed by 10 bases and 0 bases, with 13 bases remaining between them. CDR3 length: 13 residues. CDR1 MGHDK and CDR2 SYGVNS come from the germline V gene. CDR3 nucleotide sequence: TGTGCCACAACAGAGGGGAGCTCCTACGAGCAGTACTTC. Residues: CATTEGSSYEQYF.

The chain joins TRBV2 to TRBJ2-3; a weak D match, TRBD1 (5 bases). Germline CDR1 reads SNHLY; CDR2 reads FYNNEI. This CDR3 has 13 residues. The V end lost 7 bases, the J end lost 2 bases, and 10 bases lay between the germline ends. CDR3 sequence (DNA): TGTGCCAGCATCCTACAGGCCACAGATACGCAGTATTTT. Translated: CASILQATDTQYF.

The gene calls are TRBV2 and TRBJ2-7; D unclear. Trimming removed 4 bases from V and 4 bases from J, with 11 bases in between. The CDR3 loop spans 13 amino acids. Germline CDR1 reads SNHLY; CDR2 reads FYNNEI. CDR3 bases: TGTGCCAGCAGTGGTAGCAGAAGGTACGAGCAGTACTTC. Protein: CASSGSRRYEQYF. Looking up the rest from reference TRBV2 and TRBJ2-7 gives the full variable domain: EPEVTQTPSHQVTQMGQEVILRCVPISNHLYFYWYRQILGQKVEFLVSFYNNEISEKSEIFDDQFSVERPDGSNFTLKIRSTKLEDSAMYFCASSGSRRYEQYFGPGTRLTVT.

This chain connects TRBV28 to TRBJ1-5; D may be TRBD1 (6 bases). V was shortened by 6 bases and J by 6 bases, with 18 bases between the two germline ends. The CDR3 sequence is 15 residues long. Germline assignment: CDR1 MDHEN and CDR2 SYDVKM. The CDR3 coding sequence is TGTGCCAGCAGCTCCCCACGGGGGGCGAGTCAGCCCCAGCATTTT. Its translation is CASSSPRGASQPQHF.

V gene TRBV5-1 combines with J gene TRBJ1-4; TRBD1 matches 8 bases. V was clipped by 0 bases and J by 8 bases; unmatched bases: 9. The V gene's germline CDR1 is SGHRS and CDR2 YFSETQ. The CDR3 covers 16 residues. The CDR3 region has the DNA TGCGCCAGCAGCTTGGCCACAGGGGGTCTAGGGGAAAAACTGTTTTTT. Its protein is CASSLATGGLGEKLFF.

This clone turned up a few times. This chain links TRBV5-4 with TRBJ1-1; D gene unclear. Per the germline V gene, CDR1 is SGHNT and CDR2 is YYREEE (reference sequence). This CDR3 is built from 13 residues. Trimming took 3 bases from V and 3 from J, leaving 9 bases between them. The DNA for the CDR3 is TGTGCCAGCAGCTCCCGCCTCTACACTGAAGCTTTCTTT. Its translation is CASSSRLYTEAFF.

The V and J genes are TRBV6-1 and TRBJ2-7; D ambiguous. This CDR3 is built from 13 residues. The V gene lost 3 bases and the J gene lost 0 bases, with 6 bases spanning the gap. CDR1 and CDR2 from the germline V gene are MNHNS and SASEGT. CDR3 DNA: TGTGCCAGCAGTGAGTGGAGCTCCTACGAGCAGTACTTC. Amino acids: CASSEWSSYEQYF.

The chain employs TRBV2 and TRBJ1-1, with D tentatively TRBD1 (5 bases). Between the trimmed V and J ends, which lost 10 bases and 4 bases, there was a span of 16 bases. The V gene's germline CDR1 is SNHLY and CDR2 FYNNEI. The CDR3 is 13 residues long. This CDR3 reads CATTIGGGTEAFF. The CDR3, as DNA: TGTGCCACCACAATCGGGGGGGGCACTGAAGCTTTCTTT.

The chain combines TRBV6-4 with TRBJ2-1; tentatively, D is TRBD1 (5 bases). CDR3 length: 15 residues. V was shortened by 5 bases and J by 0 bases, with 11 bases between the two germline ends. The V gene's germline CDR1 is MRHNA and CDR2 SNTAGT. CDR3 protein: CASSNRQSSYNEQFF. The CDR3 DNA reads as TGTGCCAGCAGTAACAGACAGAGCTCCTACAATGAGCAGTTCTTC.

The CDR3 region has the DNA TGTGCCAGCAGTTATGGCGGGGGGGCAGATACGCAGTATTTT. This encodes CASSYGGGADTQYF. The V and J genes are TRBV6-5 and TRBJ2-3; 9 positions agree with TRBD2. The CDR3 length is 14 residues. Trimming at V came to 3 bases and at J to 4 bases, leaving 2 bases not matched to a gene. Germline loops: CDR1 MNHEY, CDR2 SVGAGI.

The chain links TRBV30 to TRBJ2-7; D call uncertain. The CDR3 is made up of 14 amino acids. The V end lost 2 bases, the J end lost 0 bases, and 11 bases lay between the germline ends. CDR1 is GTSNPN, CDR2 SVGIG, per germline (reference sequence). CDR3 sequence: CAWSLLWGSYEQYF. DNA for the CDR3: TGTGCCTGGAGTCTTCTCTGGGGCTCCTACGAGCAGTACTTC.

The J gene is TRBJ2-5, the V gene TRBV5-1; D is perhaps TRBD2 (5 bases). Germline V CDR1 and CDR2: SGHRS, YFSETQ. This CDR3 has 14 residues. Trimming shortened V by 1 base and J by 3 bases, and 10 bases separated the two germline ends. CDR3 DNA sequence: TGCGCCAGCAGCTTGCCGGGAAGAAAAGAGACCCAGTACTTC. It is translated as CASSLPGRKETQYF.

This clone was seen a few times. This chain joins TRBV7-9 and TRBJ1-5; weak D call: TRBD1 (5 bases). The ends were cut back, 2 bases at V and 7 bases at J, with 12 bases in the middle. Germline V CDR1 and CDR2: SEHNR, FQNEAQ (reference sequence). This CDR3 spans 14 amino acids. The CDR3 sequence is CASSLSSQGQPQHF. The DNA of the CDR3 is TGTGCCAGCAGCTTATCAAGCCAGGGACAGCCCCAGCATTTT.

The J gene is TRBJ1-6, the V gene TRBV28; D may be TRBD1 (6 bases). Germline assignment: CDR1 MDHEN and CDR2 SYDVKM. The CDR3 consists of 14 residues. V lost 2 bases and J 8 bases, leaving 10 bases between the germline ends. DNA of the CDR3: TGTGCCAGCAGTTTAGGAGGGGGGTATTCACCCCTCCACTTT. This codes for CASSLGGGYSPLHF.

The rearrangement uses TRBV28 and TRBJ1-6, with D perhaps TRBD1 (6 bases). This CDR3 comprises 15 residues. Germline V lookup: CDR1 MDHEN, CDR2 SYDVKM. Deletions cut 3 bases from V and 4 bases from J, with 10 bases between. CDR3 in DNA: TGTGCCAGCAGTTTGTGGACAGCATATAATTCACCCCTCCACTTT. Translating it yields CASSLWTAYNSPLHF.

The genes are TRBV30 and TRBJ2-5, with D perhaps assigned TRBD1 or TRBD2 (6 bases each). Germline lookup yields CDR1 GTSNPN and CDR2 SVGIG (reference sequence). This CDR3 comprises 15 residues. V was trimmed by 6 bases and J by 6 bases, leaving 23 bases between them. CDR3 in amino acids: CACHLTWGAQKTQYF. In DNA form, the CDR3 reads TGTGCCTGCCACCTCACTTGGGGGGCTCAGAAGACCCAGTACTTC. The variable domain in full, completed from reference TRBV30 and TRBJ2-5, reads SQTIHQWPATLVQPVGSPLSLECTVEGTSNPNLYWYRQAAGRGLQLLFYSVGIGQISSEVPQNLSASRPQDRQFILSSKKLLLSDSGFYLCACHLTWGAQKTQYFGPGTRLLVL.

The CDR3 region is CASIERQGRNQPQHF. The DNA of the CDR3 is TGTGCCAGTATTGAGAGACAGGGTCGTAATCAGCCCCAGCATTTT. The chain links TRBV19 to TRBJ1-5; 7 nucleotides agree with TRBD1. The germline V gene encodes CDR1 LNHDA and CDR2 SQIVND (reference sequence). CDR3 size: 15 residues. J was trimmed by 4 bases and V by 7 bases; bases with no gene match: 10.

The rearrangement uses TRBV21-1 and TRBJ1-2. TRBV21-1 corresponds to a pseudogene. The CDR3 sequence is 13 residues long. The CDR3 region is CASSKGTDYGYTF. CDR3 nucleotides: TGTGCCAGCAGCAAAGGGACCGACTATGGCTACACCTTC.

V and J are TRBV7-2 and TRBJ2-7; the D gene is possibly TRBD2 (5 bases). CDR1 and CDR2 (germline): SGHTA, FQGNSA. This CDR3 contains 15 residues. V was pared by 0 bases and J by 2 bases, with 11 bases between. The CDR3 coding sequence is TGTGCCAGCAGCTTAGCAGGGCGAGGGCCCTACGAGCAGTACTTC. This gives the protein CASSLAGRGPYEQYF.

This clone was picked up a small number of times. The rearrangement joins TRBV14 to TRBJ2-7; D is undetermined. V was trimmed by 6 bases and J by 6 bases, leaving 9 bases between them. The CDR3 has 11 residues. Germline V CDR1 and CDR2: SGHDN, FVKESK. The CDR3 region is CASSHASEQYF. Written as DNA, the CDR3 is TGTGCCAGCAGTCATGCGAGCGAGCAGTACTTC.

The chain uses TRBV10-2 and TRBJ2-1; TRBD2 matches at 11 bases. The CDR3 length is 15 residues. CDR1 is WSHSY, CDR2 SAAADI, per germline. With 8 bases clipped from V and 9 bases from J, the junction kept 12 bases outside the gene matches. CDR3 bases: TGCGCCAGCGGATCGCTAGCGGGAGGATATAGTGAGCAGTTCTTC. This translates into CASGSLAGGYSEQFF.

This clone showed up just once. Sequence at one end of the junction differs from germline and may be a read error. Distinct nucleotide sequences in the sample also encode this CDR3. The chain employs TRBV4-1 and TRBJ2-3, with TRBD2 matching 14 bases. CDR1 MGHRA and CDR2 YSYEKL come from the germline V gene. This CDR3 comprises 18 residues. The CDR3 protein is CASSQTWTSGGTTDTQYF. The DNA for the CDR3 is TGCGCCAGCAGCCAAACCTGGACTAGCGGGGGGACGACAGATACGCAGTATTTC.

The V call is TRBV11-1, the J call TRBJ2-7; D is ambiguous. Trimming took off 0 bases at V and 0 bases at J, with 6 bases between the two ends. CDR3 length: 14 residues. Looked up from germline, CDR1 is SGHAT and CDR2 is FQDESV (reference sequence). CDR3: CASSLAAGSYEQYF. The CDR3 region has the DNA TGTGCCAGCAGCTTAGCGGCAGGCTCCTACGAGCAGTACTTC. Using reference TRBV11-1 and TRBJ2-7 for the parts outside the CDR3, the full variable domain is EAEVAQSPRYKITEKSQAVAFWCDPISGHATLYWYRQILGQGPELLVQFQDESVVDDSQLPKDRFSAERLKGVDSTLKIQPAELGDSAMYLCASSLAAGSYEQYFGPGTRLTVT.